This TCR beta chain stems from a study of lymphopenia after photon versus proton radiotherapy. Note on this clone: As yet, its antigen is unknown.

Whole-study findings and limits: Only patients who died were analyzed for survival; proton advantage is unproven.

Sequencing was performed with immunoSEQ multiplex PCR; in TCRdb, only in-frame clones are kept and a portion is missing. Of some 45,000 clones in the sample, over 80% were seen once. Germline CDR1 and CDR2: SGHDT and YYEEEE. This CDR3 has 15 residues. The ends were cut back, 4 bases at V and 6 bases at J, with 17 bases in the middle. This chain connects TRBV5-6 to TRBJ2-1, with D maybe TRBD2 (8 bases). The sequence came from a woman in her 70s with pancreatic cancer. Sequencing used peripheral blood, obtained from a patient treated with proton-based radiotherapy. Here the CDR3 DNA reads TGTGCCAGCAGCCCGGGGGGGACAGACGTCAATGAGCAGTTCTTC. It encodes CASSPGGTDVNEQFF.